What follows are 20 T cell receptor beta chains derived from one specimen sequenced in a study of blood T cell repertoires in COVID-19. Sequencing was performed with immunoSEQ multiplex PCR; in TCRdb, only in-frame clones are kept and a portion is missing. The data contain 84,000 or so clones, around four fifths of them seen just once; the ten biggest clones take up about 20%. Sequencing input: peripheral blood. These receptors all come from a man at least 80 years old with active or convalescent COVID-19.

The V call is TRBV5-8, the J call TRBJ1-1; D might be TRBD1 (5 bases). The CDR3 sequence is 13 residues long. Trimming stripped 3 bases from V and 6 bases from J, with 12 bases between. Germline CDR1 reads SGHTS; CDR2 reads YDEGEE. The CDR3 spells CASSWARGPEAFF. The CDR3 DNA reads TGTGCCAGCAGCTGGGCGCGGGGCCCTGAAGCTTTCTTT.

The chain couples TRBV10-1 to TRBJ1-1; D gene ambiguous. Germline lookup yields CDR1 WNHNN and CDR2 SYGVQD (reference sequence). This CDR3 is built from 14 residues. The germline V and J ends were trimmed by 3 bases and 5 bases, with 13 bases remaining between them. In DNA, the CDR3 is TGCGCCAGCAGTGAAGGAGGGAGATCTACTGAAGCTTTCTTT. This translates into CASSEGGRSTEAFF.

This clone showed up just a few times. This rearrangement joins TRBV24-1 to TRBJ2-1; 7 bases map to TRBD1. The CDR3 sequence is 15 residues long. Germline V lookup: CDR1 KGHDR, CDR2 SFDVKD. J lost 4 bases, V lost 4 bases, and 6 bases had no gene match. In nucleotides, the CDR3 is TGTGCCACCAGTGAAAGCCGGGACAGATACAATGAGCAGTTCTTC. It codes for CATSESRDRYNEQFF.

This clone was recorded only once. CDR3 sequence: CASSGKQGANTGELFF. As DNA, the CDR3 is TGTGCCAGCAGCGGAAAACAGGGAGCGAACACCGGGGAGCTGTTTTTT. This chain connects TRBV9 to TRBJ2-2, with D possibly TRBD1 on 6 matching bases. Germline V lookup: CDR1 SGDLS, CDR2 YYNGEE. V lost 3 bases and J lost 0, with 12 bases in between. The CDR3 length is 16 residues.

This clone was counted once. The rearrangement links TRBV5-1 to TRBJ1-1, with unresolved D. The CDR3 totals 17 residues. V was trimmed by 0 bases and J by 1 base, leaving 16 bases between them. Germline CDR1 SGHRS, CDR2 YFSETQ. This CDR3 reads CASSLARRPARNTEAFF. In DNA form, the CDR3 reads TGCGCCAGCAGCTTGGCTCGGAGGCCCGCGAGGAACACTGAAGCTTTCTTT.

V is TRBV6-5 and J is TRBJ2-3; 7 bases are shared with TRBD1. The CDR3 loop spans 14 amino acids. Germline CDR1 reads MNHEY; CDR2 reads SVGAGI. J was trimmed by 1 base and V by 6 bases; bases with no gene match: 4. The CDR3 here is CASSSDRGTDTQYF. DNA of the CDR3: TGTGCCAGCAGCTCAGACAGGGGCACAGATACGCAGTATTTT.

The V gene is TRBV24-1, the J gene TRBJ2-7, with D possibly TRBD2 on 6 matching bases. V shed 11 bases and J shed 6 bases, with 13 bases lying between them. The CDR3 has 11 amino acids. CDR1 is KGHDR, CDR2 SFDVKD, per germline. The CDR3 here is CARNREAEQYV. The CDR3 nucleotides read TGTGCCAGGAATAGGGAGGCCGAGCAGTACGTC.

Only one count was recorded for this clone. This chain's CDR3 is CATSRAENYGYTF. As DNA, the CDR3 is TGTGCCACCAGCAGAGCAGAAAACTATGGCTACACCTTC. The rearrangement links TRBV15 to TRBJ1-2; D uncertain. Germline V gene sequence: CDR1 LNHNV, CDR2 YYDKDF (reference sequence). The CDR3 has 13 amino acids. V gave up 1 base and J gave up 2 bases, with 5 bases separating them.

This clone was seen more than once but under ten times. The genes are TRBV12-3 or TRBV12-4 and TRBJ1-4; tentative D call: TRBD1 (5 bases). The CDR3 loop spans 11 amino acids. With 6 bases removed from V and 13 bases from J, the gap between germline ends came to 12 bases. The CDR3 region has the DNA TGTGCCAGCAGCCTTGGGGGGAGACTGTTTTTT. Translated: CASSLGGRLFF.

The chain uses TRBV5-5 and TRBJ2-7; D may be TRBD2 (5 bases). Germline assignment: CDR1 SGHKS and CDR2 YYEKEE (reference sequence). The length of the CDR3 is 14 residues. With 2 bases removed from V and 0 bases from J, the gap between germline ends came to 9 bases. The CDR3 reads CASSLPSGSYEQYV. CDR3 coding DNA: TGTGCCAGCAGCTTACCCAGCGGCTCCTACGAGCAGTACGTC.

DNA of the CDR3: TGTGCCAGCAGCCCACTAGCGGGGGGGACCAATGAGCAGTTCTTC. Translating it yields CASSPLAGGTNEQFF. The rearrangement joins TRBV13 to TRBJ2-1, with 13 bases aligning to TRBD2. CDR3 length: 15 residues. V shed 5 bases, J shed 6 bases, and the junction held 4 bases outside the gene matches. The germline V gene encodes CDR1 PRHDT and CDR2 FYEKMQ (reference sequence).

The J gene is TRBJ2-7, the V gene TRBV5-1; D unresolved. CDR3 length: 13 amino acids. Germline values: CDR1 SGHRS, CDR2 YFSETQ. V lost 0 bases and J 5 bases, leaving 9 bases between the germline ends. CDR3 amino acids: CASSLAPGNEQYV. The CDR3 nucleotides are TGCGCCAGCAGCTTGGCCCCAGGCAACGAGCAGTACGTC.

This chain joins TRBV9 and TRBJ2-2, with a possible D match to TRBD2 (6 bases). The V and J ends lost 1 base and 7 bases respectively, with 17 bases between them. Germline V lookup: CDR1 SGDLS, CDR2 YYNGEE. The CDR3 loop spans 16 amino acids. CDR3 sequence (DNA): TGTGCCAGCAGCGTAATTCCGGGAGATCGTGGCGGGGAGCTGTTTTTT. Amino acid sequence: CASSVIPGDRGGELFF.

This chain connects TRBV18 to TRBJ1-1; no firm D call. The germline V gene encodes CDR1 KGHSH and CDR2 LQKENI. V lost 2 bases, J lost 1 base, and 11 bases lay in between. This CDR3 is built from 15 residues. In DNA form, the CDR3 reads TGTGCCAGCTCACCAGGTGAGACGGGGAACACTGAAGCTTTCTTT. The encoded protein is CASSPGETGNTEAFF.

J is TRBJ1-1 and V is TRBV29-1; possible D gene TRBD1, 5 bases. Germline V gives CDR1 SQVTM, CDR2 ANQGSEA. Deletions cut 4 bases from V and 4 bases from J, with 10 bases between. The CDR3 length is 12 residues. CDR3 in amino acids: CSVGSGLTEAFF. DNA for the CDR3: TGCAGCGTTGGGTCAGGGCTCACTGAAGCTTTCTTT.

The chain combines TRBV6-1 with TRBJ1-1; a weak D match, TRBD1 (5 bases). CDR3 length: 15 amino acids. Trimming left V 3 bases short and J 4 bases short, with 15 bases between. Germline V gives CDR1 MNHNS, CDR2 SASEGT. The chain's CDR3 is CASSDGASGGTEAFF. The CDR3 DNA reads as TGTGCCAGCAGTGACGGGGCGTCGGGGGGCACTGAAGCTTTCTTT.

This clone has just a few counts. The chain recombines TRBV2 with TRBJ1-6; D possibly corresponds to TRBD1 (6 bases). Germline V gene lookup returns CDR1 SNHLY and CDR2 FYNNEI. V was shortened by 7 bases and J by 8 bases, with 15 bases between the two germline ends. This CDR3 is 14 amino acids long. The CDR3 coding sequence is TGTGCCAGCACGAAGGGGACAAGGGATTCACCCCTCCACTTT. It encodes CASTKGTRDSPLHF.

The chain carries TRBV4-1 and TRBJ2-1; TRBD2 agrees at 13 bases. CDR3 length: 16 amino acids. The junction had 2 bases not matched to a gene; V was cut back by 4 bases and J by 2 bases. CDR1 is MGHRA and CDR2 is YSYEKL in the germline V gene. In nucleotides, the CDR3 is TGCGCCAGCAGCCTGACTAGCGGGAGGACCTACAATGAGCAGTTCTTC. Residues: CASSLTSGRTYNEQFF.

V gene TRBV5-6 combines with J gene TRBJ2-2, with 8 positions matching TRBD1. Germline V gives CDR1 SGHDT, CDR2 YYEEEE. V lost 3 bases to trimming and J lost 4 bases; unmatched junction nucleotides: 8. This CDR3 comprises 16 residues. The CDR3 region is CASSSRTGPATGELFF. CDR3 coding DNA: TGTGCCAGCAGCTCGAGGACAGGGCCGGCCACCGGGGAGCTGTTTTTT.

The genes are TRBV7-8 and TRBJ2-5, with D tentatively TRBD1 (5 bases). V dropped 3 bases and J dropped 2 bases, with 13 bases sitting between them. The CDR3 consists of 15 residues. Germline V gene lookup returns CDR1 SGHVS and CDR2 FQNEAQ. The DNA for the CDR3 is TGTGCCAGCAGCTTCCAAGAGACAGTACAAGAGACCCAGTACTTC. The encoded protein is CASSFQETVQETQYF. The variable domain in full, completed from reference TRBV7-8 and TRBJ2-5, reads GAGVSQSPRYKVAKRGQDVALRCDPISGHVSLFWYQQALGQGPEFLTYFQNEAQLDKSGLPSDRFFAERPEGSVSTLKIQRTQQEDSAVYLCASSFQETVQETQYFGPGTRLLVL.